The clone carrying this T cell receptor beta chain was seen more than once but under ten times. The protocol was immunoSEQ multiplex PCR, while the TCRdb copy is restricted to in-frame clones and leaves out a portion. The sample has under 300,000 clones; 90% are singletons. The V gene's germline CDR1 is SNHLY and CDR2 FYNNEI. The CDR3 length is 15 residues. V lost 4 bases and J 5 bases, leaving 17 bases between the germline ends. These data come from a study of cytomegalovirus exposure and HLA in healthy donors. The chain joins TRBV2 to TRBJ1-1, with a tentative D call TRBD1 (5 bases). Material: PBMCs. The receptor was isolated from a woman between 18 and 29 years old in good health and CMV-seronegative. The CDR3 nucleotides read TGTGCCAGCAGTGGGGGCTGGCCCAAGAGGACTGAAGCTTTCTTT. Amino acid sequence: CASSGGWPKRTEAFF.